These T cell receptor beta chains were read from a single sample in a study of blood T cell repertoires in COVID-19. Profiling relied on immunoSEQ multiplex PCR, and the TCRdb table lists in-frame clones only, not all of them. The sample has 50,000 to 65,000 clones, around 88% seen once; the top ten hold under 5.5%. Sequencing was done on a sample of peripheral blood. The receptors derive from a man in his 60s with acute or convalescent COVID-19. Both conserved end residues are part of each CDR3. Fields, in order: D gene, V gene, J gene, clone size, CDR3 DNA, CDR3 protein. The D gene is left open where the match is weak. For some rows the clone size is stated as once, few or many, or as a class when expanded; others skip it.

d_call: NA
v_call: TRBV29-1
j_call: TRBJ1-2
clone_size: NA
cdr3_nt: TGCAGCCCCGCCCGACTCCGGGAGGGCTACACCTTC
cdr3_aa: CSPARLREGYTF

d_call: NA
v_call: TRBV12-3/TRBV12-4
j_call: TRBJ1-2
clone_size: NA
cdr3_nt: TGTGCCAGCAGTTTCGGGGGGGACTATGGCTACACCTTC
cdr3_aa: CASSFGGDYGYTF

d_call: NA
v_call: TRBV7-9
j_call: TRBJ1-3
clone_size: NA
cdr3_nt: TGTGCAGTTTGGAGGGCCGGGGAGAACACCATATATTTT
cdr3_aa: CAVWRAGENTIYF

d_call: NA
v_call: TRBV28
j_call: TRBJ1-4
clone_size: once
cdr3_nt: TGTGCCAGCAGGGACACTTCAACTAATGAAAAACTGTTTTTT
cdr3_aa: CASRDTSTNEKLFF

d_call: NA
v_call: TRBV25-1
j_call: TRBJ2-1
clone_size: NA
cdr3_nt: TGTGCCAGCAGGGTAGAGGGCCGGTCCTACAATGAGCAGTTCTTC
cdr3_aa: CASRVEGRSYNEQFF

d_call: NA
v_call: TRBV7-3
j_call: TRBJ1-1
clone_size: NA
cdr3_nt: TGTGCCAGCAGCCAGGGGATTGGAATGAACACTGAAGCTTTCTTT
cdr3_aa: CASSQGIGMNTEAFF

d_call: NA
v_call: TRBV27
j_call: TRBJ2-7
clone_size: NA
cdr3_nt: TGTGCCAGCAGTTTATCGGTCAGGGGCTCCTACGAGCAGTACTTC
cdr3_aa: CASSLSVRGSYEQYF

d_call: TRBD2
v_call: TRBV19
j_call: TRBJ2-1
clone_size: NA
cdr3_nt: TGTGCCAGTACTGGTACTAGCGGGAAGAATGAGCAGTTCTTC
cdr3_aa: CASTGTSGKNEQFF

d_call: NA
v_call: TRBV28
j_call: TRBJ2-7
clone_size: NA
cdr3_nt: TGTGCCAGCAGTCCCGATCCGAGGTTAGGCGAGCAGTACTTC
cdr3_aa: CASSPDPRLGEQYF

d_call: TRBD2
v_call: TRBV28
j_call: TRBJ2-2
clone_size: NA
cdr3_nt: TGTGCCAGCAGTTTATTCAGCGGGGGCACCGGGGAGCTGTTTTTT
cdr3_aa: CASSLFSGGTGELFF

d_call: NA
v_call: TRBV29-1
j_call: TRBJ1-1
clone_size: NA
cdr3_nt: TGCAGCGTTGGCCGGGGGTCCAGGAACACTGAAGCTTTCTTT
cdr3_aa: CSVGRGSRNTEAFF

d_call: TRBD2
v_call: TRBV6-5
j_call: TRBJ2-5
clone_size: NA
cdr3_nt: TGTGCCAGCAACCTACTAGCGGGAGAAGAGACCCAGTACTTC
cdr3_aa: CASNLLAGEETQYF

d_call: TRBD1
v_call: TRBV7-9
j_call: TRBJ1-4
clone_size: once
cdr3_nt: TGTGCCAGCAGCTTGCGGACAGGGAGTGGTTGGGAAAAACTGTTTTTT
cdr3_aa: CASSLRTGSGWEKLFF

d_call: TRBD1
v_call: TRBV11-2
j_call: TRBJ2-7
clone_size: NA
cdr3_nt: TGTGCCAGCAGGGCCGGGACAGGGGGTAACGAGCAGTACTTC
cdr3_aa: CASRAGTGGNEQYF

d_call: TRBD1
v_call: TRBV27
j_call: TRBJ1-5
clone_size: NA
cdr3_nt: TGTGCCAGCAGTTTACGGCTGGACAGGGGGCGACAGCCCCAGCATTTT
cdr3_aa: CASSLRLDRGRQPQHF

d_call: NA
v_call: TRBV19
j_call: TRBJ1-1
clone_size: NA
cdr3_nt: TGTGCCAGTGGGGTTGGACAGCATGTGAACACTGAAGCTTTCTTT
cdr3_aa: CASGVGQHVNTEAFF

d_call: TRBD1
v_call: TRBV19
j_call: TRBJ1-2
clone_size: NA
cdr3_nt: TGTGCCAGTAGTATCGGGACAGCCCATGGCTACACCTTC
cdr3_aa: CASSIGTAHGYTF

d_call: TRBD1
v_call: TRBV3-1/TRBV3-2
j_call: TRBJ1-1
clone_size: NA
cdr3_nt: TGTGCCAGCAGCAGGCAGGGGGCGAACACTGAAGCTTTCTTT
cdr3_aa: CASSRQGANTEAFF

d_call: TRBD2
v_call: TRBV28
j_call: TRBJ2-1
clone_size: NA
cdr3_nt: TGTGCCAGCAGTGCCCCGACTAGCGGGAGGGCCGTGCGTGAGCAGTTCTTC
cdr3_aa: CASSAPTSGRAVREQFF

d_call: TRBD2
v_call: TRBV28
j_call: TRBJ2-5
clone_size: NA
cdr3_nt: TGTGCCAGCAGTTTATCACTGGGAGGGGTAGAGACCCAGTACTTC
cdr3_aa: CASSLSLGGVETQYF

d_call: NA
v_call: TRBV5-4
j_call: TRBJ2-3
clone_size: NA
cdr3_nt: TGTGCCAGCAGCTTGGCAGTAACCCTCACAGATACGCAGTATTTT
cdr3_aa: CASSLAVTLTDTQYF

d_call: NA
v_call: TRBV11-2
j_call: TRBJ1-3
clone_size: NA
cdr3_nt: TGTGCCAGCAGCCTCGACAGGACGGACACCATATATTTT
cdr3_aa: CASSLDRTDTIYF

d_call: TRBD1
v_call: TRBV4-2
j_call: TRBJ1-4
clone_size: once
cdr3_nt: TGTGCCAGCAGTCGGGACAGTACTAATGAAAAACTGTTTTTT
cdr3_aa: CASSRDSTNEKLFF

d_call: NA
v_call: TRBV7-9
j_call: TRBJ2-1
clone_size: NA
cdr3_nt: TGTGCCAGCAGCCCCCTGGGGGGTGAGCAGTTCTTC
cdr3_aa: CASSPLGGEQFF

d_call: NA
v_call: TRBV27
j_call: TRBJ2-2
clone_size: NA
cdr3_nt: TGTGCCAGCATCACCAAGCGATACACCGGGGAGCTGTTTTTT
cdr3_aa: CASITKRYTGELFF

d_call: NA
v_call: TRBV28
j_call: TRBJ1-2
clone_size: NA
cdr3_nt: TGTGCCAGCAGTTGGCAGGAAAACTACACCTTC
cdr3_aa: CASSWQENYTF

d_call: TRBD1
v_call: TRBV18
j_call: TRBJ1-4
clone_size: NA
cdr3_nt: TGTGCCAGCTCAAGACAGGGATTAGGGACTAATGAAAAACTGTTTTTT
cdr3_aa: CASSRQGLGTNEKLFF

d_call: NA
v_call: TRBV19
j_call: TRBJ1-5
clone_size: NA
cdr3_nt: TGTGCCAGTAGTGGTACAATTAATAGCAATCAGCCCCAGCATTTT
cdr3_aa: CASSGTINSNQPQHF

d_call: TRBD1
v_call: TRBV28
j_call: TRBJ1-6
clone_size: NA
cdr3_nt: TGTGCCAGCAGTACTATGGACAGGGACTATAATTCACCCCTCCACTTT
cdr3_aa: CASSTMDRDYNSPLHF

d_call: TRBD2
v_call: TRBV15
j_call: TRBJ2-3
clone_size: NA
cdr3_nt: TGTGCCACCAGCAGAGAACTAGCGGGAGCAGATACGCAGTATTTT
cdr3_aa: CATSRELAGADTQYF

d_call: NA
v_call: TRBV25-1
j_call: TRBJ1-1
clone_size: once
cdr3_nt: TGTGCCAGCACTTGGACGGGGGTGAAAACTGAAGCTTTCTTT
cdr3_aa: CASTWTGVKTEAFF

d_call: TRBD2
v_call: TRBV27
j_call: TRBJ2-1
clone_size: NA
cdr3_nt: TGTGCCAGCAGTTTACTAGCGGGAACCTACAATGAGCAGTTCTTC
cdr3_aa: CASSLLAGTYNEQFF

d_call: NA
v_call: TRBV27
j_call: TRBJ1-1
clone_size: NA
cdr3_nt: TGTGCCAGCAGTTCTCAGGGGAGCACTGAAGCTTTCTTT
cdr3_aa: CASSSQGSTEAFF

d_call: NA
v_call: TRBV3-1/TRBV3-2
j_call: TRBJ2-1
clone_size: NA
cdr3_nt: TGTGCCAGCAGCCGCCAGACTAGCAATGAGCAGTTCTTC
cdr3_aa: CASSRQTSNEQFF

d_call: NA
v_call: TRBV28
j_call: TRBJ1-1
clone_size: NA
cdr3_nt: TGTGCCAGCAGTGACAGTTCGAACACTGAAGCTTTCTTT
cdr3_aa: CASSDSSNTEAFF

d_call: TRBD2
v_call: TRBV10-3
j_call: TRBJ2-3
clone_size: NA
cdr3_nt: TGTGCCATCAGTGCGGTAGCGGGGAGGGCAGATACGCAGTATTTT
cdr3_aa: CAISAVAGRADTQYF

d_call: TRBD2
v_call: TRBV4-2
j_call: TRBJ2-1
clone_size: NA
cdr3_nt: TGTGCCAGCAGCCCACCTCGGGCTAGCGGGGAGTATGAGCAGTTCTTC
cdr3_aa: CASSPPRASGEYEQFF

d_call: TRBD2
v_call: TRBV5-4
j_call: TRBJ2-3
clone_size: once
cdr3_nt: TGTGCCAGCAGCTTGGGGACTAGGAATACAGATACGCAGTATTTT
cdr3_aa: CASSLGTRNTDTQYF

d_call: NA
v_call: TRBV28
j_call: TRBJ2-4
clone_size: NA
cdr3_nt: TGTGCCAGCAGTTCCCCCTCCCGGTTGGACATTCAGTACTTC
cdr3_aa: CASSSPSRLDIQYF

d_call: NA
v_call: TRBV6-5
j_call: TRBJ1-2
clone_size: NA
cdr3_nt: TGTGCCAGCAGCCACTCCCCCCAGGGCACTGGCTACACCTTC
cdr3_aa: CASSHSPQGTGYTF

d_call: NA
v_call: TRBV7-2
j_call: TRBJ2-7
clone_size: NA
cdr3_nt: TGTGCCAGCAGCTTAGGAGGCGGGGGCGTCTACGAGCAGTACTTC
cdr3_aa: CASSLGGGGVYEQYF

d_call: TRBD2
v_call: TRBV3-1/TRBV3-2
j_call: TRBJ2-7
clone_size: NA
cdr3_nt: TGTGCCAGCAGGGGACTAGCGGGAGGTGAGCAGTACTTC
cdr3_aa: CASRGLAGGEQYF

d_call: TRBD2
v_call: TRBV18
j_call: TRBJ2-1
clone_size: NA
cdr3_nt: TGTGCCAGCTCACCACGGGTAGGGCTAGCGGGAGAGGTTGAGCAGTTCTTC
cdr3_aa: CASSPRVGLAGEVEQFF

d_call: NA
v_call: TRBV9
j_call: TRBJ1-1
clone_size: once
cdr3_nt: TGTGCCAGCAGCCCCACGTCGGGGAACACTGAAGCTTTCTTT
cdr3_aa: CASSPTSGNTEAFF

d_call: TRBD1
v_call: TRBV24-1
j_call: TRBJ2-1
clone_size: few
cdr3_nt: TGTGCCACCTCCCGGGACAGCTCCTACAATGAGCAGTTCTTC
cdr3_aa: CATSRDSSYNEQFF

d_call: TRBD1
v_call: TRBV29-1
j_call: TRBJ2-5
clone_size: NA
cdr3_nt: TGCAGCGTTGGATGGGACAGGGGGCGCGAGACCCAGTACTTC
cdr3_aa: CSVGWDRGRETQYF

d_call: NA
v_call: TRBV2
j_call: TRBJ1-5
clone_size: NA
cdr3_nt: TGTGCCAGCCGTAGACTGAATCAGCCCCAGCATTTT
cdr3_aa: CASRRLNQPQHF